This record concerns one T cell receptor (beta chain) sequence. Its antigen is not yet known. No base-level quality is on record; no much larger clone is a single base apart. These data are taken from a study of sequential checkpoint blockade in melanoma (dated by TCRdb to between 2018 and 2021). Concerning the study at large: Patients were randomized 1:1 to first-line nivolumab followed by ipilimumab (arm A) or ipilimumab followed by nivolumab (arm B). Maintenance nivolumab came after both trial sequences. What the work shows at the level of the full study, not this receptor alone: Larger, independent patient cohorts are needed to validate the response-prediction model that combines TCR metrics and mutation burden.

Deletion took 8 bases off V and 0 bases off J, with a span of 14 bases between the germline ends. The germline V gene gives CDR1 as MDHEN and CDR2 as SYDVKM. The CDR3 starts with the cysteine, ends with the phenylalanine, and has 14 residues. Left in the record is the CDR3 DNA by itself, 42 bases read in frame from the first base. The treatment or condition label of this sample denotes: randomized to nivolumab then ipilimumab (arm A) or the reverse (arm B). None of the trial patients had been given prior DNA-damaging chemotherapy. A FACS Aria II flow cytometer was used to sort live CD3+CD8+ cells that were negative for CD19 and CD56 from thawed PBMCs. Samples were obtained from patients with melanoma enrolled in CheckMate 064, a randomized, open-label phase II trial of sequential checkpoint blockade. Peripheral blood mononuclear cells were obtained through leukapheresis, purified using Ficoll-Paque, and frozen in human serum containing roughly 10% DMSO. Purity of sorted blood CD3+CD8+ cells was verified at >95% immediately after sorting, followed by DNA extraction.

The immunoSEQ Assay was used to immunosequence TCRbeta CDR3 regions from genomic DNA. Before high-throughput sequencing, the genomic DNA was amplified using bias-controlled multiplex PCR. The authors' pipeline ran thus. To quantify the absolute abundance of each unique TCRbeta CDR3 region, the sequences were collapsed and filtered. Clonality, defined as 1 minus Pielou's evenness, was calculated using productive rearrangements only. Clones with significantly greater frequencies in on-treatment versus baseline samples were identified using a previously published method. TCRdb's version of the immuneACCESS table is confined to in-frame rearrangements and falls short of the full clone set. An unresolved V gene accounts for under half of the shortfall where checked; the remainder is of unknown origin. V, J and clone size derive from that table, while D and trimming were established from the DNA sequence. The sample table contains around 20,000 clones; only one count was recorded for more than 75% of them. The top ten clones comprise more than 9% of the sample.

Sequencing used CD8+ T cells sorted from blood (inferred from file names), obtained from a patient given nivolumab and ipilimumab in sequence. This sequence was found in a human donor with melanoma. Recombination linked TRBV28 to TRBJ2-7; the D gene is unclear. The encoded CDR3 is CASALHRGSYEQYF. The DNA reads TGTGCCAGCGCCCTACATCGAGGCTCCTACGAGCAGTACTTC.